Shown below are 7 T cell receptor beta chains from a single sample sequenced in a study of T cells in Graves' hyperthyroidism and ophthalmopathy (dated 2019 in TCRdb). Libraries were built with multiplex PCR. The sequencer was an Illumina HiSeq 2000. The TCR beta CDR3 regions were amplified from RNA transcripts. The TCR CDR3 was subjected to a first round of RT-PCR using the HTBI primer set and the Qiagen OneStep RT-PCR kit. TCRdb ran its own pipeline on the public reads, namely fastp trimming at Q25 and MiXCR clone calling, and kept in-frame beta chains. Duplicate CDR3 protein sequences are folded into a single record with the most common DNA and genes. The sample table records about 500,000 distinct CDR3 sequences; around 43% of these occur just once. About 40% of the sample belongs to the ten largest clones. Material for sequencing was peripheral blood or thyroid tissue (not recorded which). The receptors here all came from an adult woman with Graves' disease, either hyperthyroidism or ophthalmopathy (not recorded which).

The table lists this clonotype with a count of one. This sequence joins TRBV12-3 or TRBV12-4 and TRBJ2-6; perhaps TRBD1 as D (6 bases). Deletions cut 4 bases from V and 4 bases from J, with 8 bases between. The CDR3 loop spans 14 amino acids. The CDR3 protein is CASSWGRGANVLTF. The CDR3 region has the DNA TGTGCCAGCAGTTGGGGGCGGGGGGCCAACGTCCTGACTTTC.

This clonotype turned up a few times. This chain uses TRBV9 with TRBJ1-2; D is possibly TRBD1 (5 bases). In germline, CDR1 is SGDLS, CDR2 YYNGEE. V lost 2 bases to trimming and J lost 8 bases, with 10 bases between them. The CDR3 consists of 12 residues. CDR3 sequence (DNA): TGTGCCAGCAGCGTTGACAGTTTAGGCTACACCTTC. Translation: CASSVDSLGYTF.

The chain has TRBV19 and TRBJ1-2, with 8 bases identical to TRBD1. The V and J ends lost 2 bases and 2 bases, in that order; junction bases with no gene match: 4. The germline CDR1 and CDR2 sequences are LNHDA and SQIVND (reference sequence). The CDR3 is 15 residues long. The CDR3 reads CASSISRGQNYGYTF. The CDR3 nucleotides read TGTGCCAGTAGTATATCCAGGGGGCAAAACTATGGCTACACCTTC.

J is TRBJ1-6 and V is TRBV11-3; 8 nucleotides align to TRBD1. CDR3 length: 15 amino acids. Germline loops: CDR1 SGHNT, CDR2 YENEEA. V trimming: 8 bases; J trimming: 7 bases; junction bases outside the gene matches: 10. The CDR3 here is CASESTGASNSPLHF. The CDR3 nucleotides are TGTGCCAGCGAATCGACAGGGGCTTCGAATTCACCCCTCCACTTT.

The J gene is TRBJ2-4, the V gene TRBV10-2, with a tentative D call TRBD1 (6 bases). Trimming left V 7 bases short and J 8 bases short, with 21 bases between. This CDR3 is built from 15 residues. Germline CDR1 WSHSY, CDR2 SAAADI. The CDR3 reads CASTGREGVGDIQYF. CDR3 DNA: TGCGCCAGCACTGGGCGAGAGGGGGTGGGTGACATTCAGTACTTC.

This clonotype was observed at least ten times. The V call is TRBV20-1, the J call TRBJ1-2; 7 bases agree with TRBD1. Germline V gene data show CDR1 as DFQATT and CDR2 as SNEGSKA (reference sequence). The V segment lost 3 bases and the J segment 4 bases; nucleotides outside the gene matches: 11. The CDR3 is 15 residues long. CDR3 in DNA: TGCAGTGCTAGTTCTGTAACAGGGGATAGCTATGGCTACACCTTC. Protein product: CSASSVTGDSYGYTF.

The chain uses TRBV5-4 and TRBJ2-7; a weak D match, TRBD1 (6 bases). V dropped 0 bases and J dropped 4 bases, with 14 bases sitting between them. The CDR3 spans 15 residues. CDR1 SGHNT and CDR2 YYREEE come from the germline V gene (reference sequence). CDR3 nucleotides: TGTGCCAGCAGCTTGGCCTCCAGGGGCGGTTACGAGCAGTACTTC. The encoded protein is CASSLASRGGYEQYF.